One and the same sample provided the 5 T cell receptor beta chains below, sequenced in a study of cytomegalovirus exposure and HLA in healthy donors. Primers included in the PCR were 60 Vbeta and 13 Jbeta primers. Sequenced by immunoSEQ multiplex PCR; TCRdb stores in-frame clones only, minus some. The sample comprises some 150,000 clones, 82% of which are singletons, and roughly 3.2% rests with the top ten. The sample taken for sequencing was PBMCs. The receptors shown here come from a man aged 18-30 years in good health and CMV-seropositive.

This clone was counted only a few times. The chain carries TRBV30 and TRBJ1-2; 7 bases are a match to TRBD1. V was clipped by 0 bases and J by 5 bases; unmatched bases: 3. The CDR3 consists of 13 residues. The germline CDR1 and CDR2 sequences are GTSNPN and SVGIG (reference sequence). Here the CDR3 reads CAWSVTGAYGYTF. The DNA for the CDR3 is TGTGCCTGGAGTGTAACAGGGGCTTATGGCTACACCTTC.

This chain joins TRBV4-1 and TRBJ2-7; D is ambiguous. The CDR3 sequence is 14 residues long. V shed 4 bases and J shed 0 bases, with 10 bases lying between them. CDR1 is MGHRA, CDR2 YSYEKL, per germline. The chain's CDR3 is CASSPEASSYEQYF. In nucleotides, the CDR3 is TGCGCCAGCAGCCCAGAGGCCAGCTCCTACGAGCAGTACTTC.

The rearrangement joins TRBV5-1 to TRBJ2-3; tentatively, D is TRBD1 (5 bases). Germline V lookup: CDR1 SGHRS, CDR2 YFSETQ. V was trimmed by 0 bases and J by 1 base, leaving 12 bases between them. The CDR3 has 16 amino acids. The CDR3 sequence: CASSLVPGMGTDTQYF. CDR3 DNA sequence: TGCGCCAGCAGCTTGGTCCCAGGGATGGGCACAGATACGCAGTATTTT.

The CDR3 DNA reads TGTGCCAGCACTTCCCGGGTCGCCCCCTACGAGCAGTACTTC. Its translation is CASTSRVAPYEQYF. The chain employs TRBV2 and TRBJ2-5; D unclear. The DNA matches TRBJ2-7 better at its end, which makes the J call doubtful. CDR1 is SNHLY and CDR2 is FYNNEI in the germline V gene. This CDR3 has 14 residues.

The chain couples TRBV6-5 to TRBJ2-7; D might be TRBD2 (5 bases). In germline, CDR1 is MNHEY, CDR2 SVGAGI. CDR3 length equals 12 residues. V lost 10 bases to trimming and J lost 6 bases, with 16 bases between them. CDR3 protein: CATLSRGSEQYF. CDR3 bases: TGTGCCACCCTCAGCCGGGGTAGCGAGCAGTACTTC.